This TCR beta chain was captured by sequencing in a study of blood T cell repertoires in COVID-19. About the research overall: Acute and convalescent COVID-19 samples came from the United States, Italy and Spain. PBMCs, B-cell-depleted T cells, or T cells provided the cDNA or gDNA that made up the material.

The CDR3 consists of 12 residues. The germline V and J ends were trimmed by 9 bases and 1 base, with 9 bases remaining between them. From germline, CDR1 is MDHEN and CDR2 SYDVKM. Authors' analysis steps: Amplified reference gene primers provided the basis for estimating nucleated cell counts. Repertoires were generated with immunoSEQ multiplex PCR, while TCRdb's copy carries only in-frame clones and drops some. That table gives V, J and clone size, and the DNA gave D and trimming. Of under 50,000 clones in the sample, 88% were seen once. The rearrangement joins TRBV28 to TRBJ1-1; possible D gene TRBD1, 6 bases. This receptor was identified in a man between 45 and 60 years old with active COVID-19. The sample was peripheral blood. The CDR3 loop is CASGGANTEAFF. The DNA for the CDR3 is TGTGCCAGTGGGGGGGCGAACACTGAAGCTTTCTTT.